A single sample is the source of the 11 T cell receptor beta chains below, sequenced in a study of post-analysis software for immune sequencing data (dated by TCRdb to about 2015). Library creation used PCR. The instrument was an Illumina HiSeq 2500. To reduce PCR and sequencing biases, unique molecular identifiers were incorporated into the TCR beta cDNA libraries. Starting from the raw public reads, TCRdb applied fastp trimming at Q25, assembled clones with MiXCR and retained in-frame beta chains. Merged by CDR3 protein, the rows form single entries marked with the most common genes and DNA. The sample yields a few hundred thousand distinct CDR3 sequences; about a third were counted once. Of the sample, 13% is held by the ten largest clones. The investigation overall reported the following: Patients showed significantly higher frequencies than controls for 4 or 5 TRBV segments, among them TRBV5-6, TRBV5-1 and TRBV20-1.

These receptors lack a known antigen. Source material: blood. The source of these receptors is a girl aged 10 to 17 with multiple sclerosis.

The chain combines TRBV6-1 with TRBJ2-1; the D gene is possibly TRBD2 (7 bases). The CDR3 is 17 residues long. The germline V gene has CDR1 MNHNS and CDR2 SASEGT. Between the trimmed V and J ends, which lost 1 base and 6 bases, there was a span of 19 bases. CDR3 nucleotides: TGTGCCAGCAGTGAAGAGGGAGGGGGGGGAGACTCCAATGAGCAGTTCTTC. Translated, it gives CASSEEGGGGDSNEQFF.

The chain links TRBV28 to TRBJ2-1; weak D call: TRBD2 (6 bases). CDR3 size: 16 residues. The germline V and J ends were trimmed by 6 bases and 2 bases, with 17 bases remaining between them. Germline values: CDR1 MDHEN, CDR2 SYDVKM. As DNA, the CDR3 is TGTGCCAGCAGCTCACCCGCGGGGCCCACCTACAATGAGCAGTTCTTC. Its translation is CASSSPAGPTYNEQFF.

The sample holds one count of this clonotype. This chain connects TRBV20-1 to TRBJ2-7; TRBD1 matches 7 bases. Near its end, the DNA agrees better with TRBJ2-5, so the J call may be wrong. Per the germline V gene, CDR1 is DFQATT and CDR2 is SNEGSKA (reference sequence). CDR3 size: 14 residues. The CDR3 DNA reads TGCAGTGCTAGCCCGACAGGGTTCCAGGAGACCCAGTACTTC. Its protein product is CSASPTGFQETQYF.

Only a few counts were recorded for this clonotype. This chain uses TRBV6-5 with TRBJ1-2; TRBD1 aligns across 8 bases. Per the germline V gene, CDR1 is MNHEY and CDR2 is SVGAGI. After removal of 5 bases from V and 5 bases from J, the junction contained 10 bases not matched to a gene. CDR3 length equals 15 residues. The CDR3: CASSLRDRSAYGYTF. CDR3 in DNA: TGTGCCAGCAGTCTAAGGGACAGGTCTGCATATGGCTACACCTTC.

The chain employs TRBV5-6 and TRBJ2-3, with a possible D match to TRBD1 (6 bases). Germline CDR1 SGHDT, CDR2 YYEEEE. The CDR3 is 16 residues long. The V end was cut by 4 bases, the J end by 4 bases, with 19 bases between. The DNA of the CDR3 is TGTGCCAGCAGCGCCGCCTCAGGGGTCGTGCCAGATACGCAGTATTTT. Translating it yields CASSAASGVVPDTQYF.

The rearrangement links TRBV6-5 to TRBJ1-1, with a weak D call TRBD1 (6 bases). V lost 2 bases, J lost 3 bases, and 22 bases lay in between. This CDR3 is 18 amino acids long. Looked up from germline, CDR1 is MNHEY and CDR2 is SVGAGI. The CDR3 coding sequence is TGTGCCAGCAGTTACGAGAACAGTTTGGCGGGACAATACACTGAAGCTTTCTTT. Protein: CASSYENSLAGQYTEAFF.

The chain combines TRBV20-1 with TRBJ1-1; D is perhaps TRBD1 (5 bases). CDR3 length equals 13 residues. Germline CDR1 reads DFQATT; CDR2 reads SNEGSKA (reference sequence). Trimming removed 4 bases from V and 0 bases from J, with 9 bases in between. Written as DNA, the CDR3 is TGCAGTGCTAAAGGACAACTGAACACTGAAGCTTTCTTT. It encodes CSAKGQLNTEAFF.

The table lists this clonotype with a few counts. The chain is built from TRBV29-1 and TRBJ1-1, with D possibly matching TRBD1 (5 bases). The V end lost 4 bases, the J end lost 5 bases, and 20 bases lay between the germline ends. Germline CDR1 and CDR2: SQVTM and ANQGSEA. The CDR3 extends over 15 amino acids. DNA for the CDR3: TGCAGCGTTGGGGAATCATTAGGGGTTCCTACTGAAGCTTTCTTT. It codes for CSVGESLGVPTEAFF.

The chain is built from TRBV6-2 or TRBV6-3 and TRBJ1-2; 8 bases are shared with TRBD1. CDR1 and CDR2 (germline): MNHEY, SVGEGT. The J segment lost 6 bases and the V segment lost 4 bases, leaving 4 bases of the junction unmatched. There are 13 residues in the CDR3. CDR3 amino acids: CASSFGQGNGYTF. In DNA, the CDR3 is TGTGCCAGCAGTTTCGGACAGGGAAATGGCTACACCTTC.

This clonotype was seen a handful of times. The gene calls are TRBV5-1 and TRBJ2-7; 7 positions match TRBD1. The V segment lost 0 bases and the J segment 0 bases; nucleotides outside the gene matches: 3. Germline CDR1 and CDR2: SGHRS and YFSETQ. This CDR3 has 15 residues. In DNA, the CDR3 is TGCGCCAGCAGCTTGGACGGGACAGCCTCCTACGAGCAGTACTTC. Translation gives CASSLDGTASYEQYF.

This clonotype was detected a few times. This sequence joins TRBV7-2 and TRBJ2-1, with D perhaps given as TRBD1 or TRBD2 (6 bases each). The CDR3 runs 13 residues. Trimming stripped 8 bases from V and 3 bases from J, with 11 bases between. Germline CDR1 is SGHTA and CDR2 is FQGNSA. DNA of the CDR3: TGTGCCAGCGGGGGGCCTATCTACAATGAGCAGTTCTTC. Protein sequence: CASGGPIYNEQFF.